The 21 T cell receptor beta chains below were found in one sample sequenced in a study of OX40 agonist ivuxolimab in advanced cancers. Library creation used the immunoSEQ multiplex PCR assay. TCRdb took over this immuneACCESS table, retaining in-frame rearrangements with V and J assigned. Such tables are incomplete; in checked studies, under half of the missing clones stem from an unresolved V gene, and the remainder is unexplained. Here the sample has 91,000 or so clones; around 94% occur a single time. Less than 0.2% of the sample belongs to the ten largest clones. Sample: CD4+ or CD8+ T cells sorted from blood, taken in a trial of the OX40 agonist ivuxolimab. These receptors originate from an adult with an advanced solid tumor such as melanoma, head and neck, liver or kidney cancer.

The chain employs TRBV11-3 and TRBJ2-5, with D maybe TRBD2 (6 bases). The J call is uncertain, as TRBJ2-7 better fits the DNA end. There are 13 residues in the CDR3. From germline, CDR1 is SGHNT and CDR2 YENEEA. In DNA form, the CDR3 reads TGTGCCAGCAGCCTAGTGGGGGGACGCGAGCAGTACTTC. Residues: CASSLVGGREQYF.

V usage is TRBV28 and J usage is TRBJ1-2; D perhaps matches TRBD1 (5 bases). Looked up from germline, CDR1 is MDHEN and CDR2 is SYDVKM. Between the trimmed V and J ends, which lost 3 bases and 3 bases, there was a span of 20 bases. CDR3 size: 17 residues. CDR3 sequence reads: CASSLTQGAGSDYGYTF. The CDR3 DNA is TGTGCCAGCAGTTTGACCCAGGGTGCCGGGTCGGACTATGGCTACACCTTC.

The rearrangement joins TRBV9 to TRBJ1-2; D ambiguous. Per the germline V gene, CDR1 is SGDLS and CDR2 is YYNGEE. Trimming removed 3 bases at V and 5 bases at J, with 14 bases between. CDR3 length: 14 residues. CDR3: CASSDALSVYGYTF. The CDR3 nucleotides read TGTGCCAGCAGCGACGCCCTCTCCGTATATGGCTACACCTTC.

This chain connects TRBV7-2 to TRBJ2-5; TRBD2 matches 8 bases. The germline V gene encodes CDR1 SGHTA and CDR2 FQGNSA. The CDR3 has 18 amino acids. J was trimmed by 5 bases and V by 5 bases; bases with no gene match: 19. The CDR3 sequence: CASSPRVHSGAGSETQYF. CDR3 nucleotides: TGTGCCAGCAGCCCCCGGGTCCATAGCGGGGCGGGGTCGGAGACCCAGTACTTC.

The chain recombines TRBV28 with TRBJ2-1; D not resolved. Trimming took 2 bases from V and 6 from J, leaving 5 bases between them. CDR1 and CDR2 (germline): MDHEN, SYDVKM. The CDR3 loop spans 12 amino acids. As DNA, the CDR3 is TGTGCCAGCAGTTTACAGCCCAATGAGCAGTTCTTC. It translates to CASSLQPNEQFF.

This clone came up a few times. The chain links TRBV28 to TRBJ1-5; 10 bases are a match to TRBD1. The J segment lost 4 bases and the V segment lost 3 bases, leaving 3 bases of the junction unmatched. The CDR3 has 15 amino acids. The germline CDR1 and CDR2 sequences are MDHEN and SYDVKM. The CDR3 region is CASSLGQGRNQPQHF. Written as DNA, the CDR3 is TGTGCCAGCAGTTTGGGACAGGGGAGGAATCAGCCCCAGCATTTT.

The gene calls are TRBV30 and TRBJ2-1, with a weak D call TRBD2 (6 bases). The CDR3 sequence is 13 residues long. Germline lookup yields CDR1 GTSNPN and CDR2 SVGIG (reference sequence). Trimming pared 8 bases from V and 7 bases from J, leaving 18 bases between. CDR3 sequence reads: CAGSRQGRNEQFF. DNA for the CDR3: TGTGCCGGCTCTCGGCAAGGGAGGAATGAGCAGTTCTTC.

The chain links TRBV6-5 to TRBJ2-7; 9 bases agree with TRBD1. V gave up 5 bases and J gave up 4 bases; unmatched junction bases: 6. The CDR3 runs 14 residues. CDR1 is MNHEY and CDR2 is SVGAGI in the germline V gene. Here the CDR3 reads CASSTDRGAYEQYF. Here the CDR3 DNA reads TGTGCCAGCAGTACCGACAGGGGGGCTTACGAGCAGTACTTC.

The chain has TRBV6-5 and TRBJ1-3; no clear D gene. Trimming stripped 0 bases from V and 4 bases from J, with 10 bases between. The CDR3 sequence is 15 residues long. Germline lookup yields CDR1 MNHEY and CDR2 SVGAGI. For the CDR3, the DNA is TGTGCCAGCAGTTACTCGACGGGGATGGGAAACACCATATATTTT. Its translation: CASSYSTGMGNTIYF.

This clone was seen a single time. CDR3 nucleotide sequence: TGTGCCAGCAGCTTAGTTTTGGCAAATGAGCAGTTCTTC. It is translated as CASSLVLANEQFF. The rearrangement links TRBV11-2 to TRBJ2-1; no clear D. V lost 1 base, J lost 7 bases, and 8 bases lay in between. This CDR3 has 13 amino acids. The germline gives CDR1 SGHAT, CDR2 FQNNGV.

The count of this clone is one. V gene TRBV5-4 combines with J gene TRBJ1-1; no definite D call. V lost 1 base, J lost 1 base, and 11 bases lay in between. In germline, CDR1 is SGHNT, CDR2 YYREEE (reference sequence). This CDR3 has 15 amino acids. The CDR3 loop reads CASSLYGRTNTEAFF. For the CDR3, the DNA is TGTGCCAGCAGCTTGTATGGACGGACGAACACTGAAGCTTTCTTT.

The rearrangement links TRBV7-2 to TRBJ1-1; weak D call: TRBD1 (6 bases). The CDR3 length is 15 residues. The germline V gene encodes CDR1 SGHTA and CDR2 FQGNSA. Trimming cost V 1 base and J 3 bases, with 12 bases left between them. The CDR3 DNA sequence: TGTGCCAGCAGCTTAGTGGGGGGCGTGTACACTGAAGCTTTCTTT. Translation: CASSLVGGVYTEAFF.

The rearrangement joins TRBV6-5 to TRBJ1-1, with D possibly matching TRBD1 (5 bases). The CDR3 length is 14 residues. CDR1 is MNHEY and CDR2 is SVGAGI in the germline V gene. With 2 bases removed from V and 0 bases from J, the gap between germline ends came to 7 bases. The CDR3: CASSYRGVNTEAFF. The CDR3 DNA follows: TGTGCCAGCAGTTACAGGGGTGTGAACACTGAAGCTTTCTTT.

The J gene is TRBJ1-2, the V gene TRBV7-3, with 8 bases identical to TRBD1. With 5 bases clipped from V and 3 bases from J, the junction kept 11 bases outside the gene matches. Germline assignment: CDR1 SGHTA and CDR2 FQGTGA. The length of the CDR3 is 16 residues. CDR3 sequence reads: CASSPDPATGDYGYTF. DNA for the CDR3: TGTGCCAGCAGCCCAGATCCCGCGACAGGGGACTATGGCTACACCTTC.

This clone was seen once. The chain joins TRBV20-1 to TRBJ1-4; D perhaps matches TRBD1 (6 bases). The CDR3 spans 11 residues. Per the germline V gene, CDR1 is DFQATT and CDR2 is SNEGSKA (reference sequence). Trimming took 8 bases from V and 6 from J, leaving 10 bases between them. This CDR3 is CSFNRDEKLFF. The DNA of the CDR3 is TGCAGTTTTAACAGGGATGAAAAACTGTTTTTT.

The chain links TRBV15 to TRBJ2-1; D not resolved. Germline V gene sequence: CDR1 LNHNV, CDR2 YYDKDF (reference sequence). This CDR3 is built from 16 residues. V was pared by 1 base and J by 1 base, with 11 bases between. CDR3 in DNA: TGTGCCACCAGCAGAGGAGGATCCGGTTCCTACAATGAGCAGTTCTTC. Its protein product is CATSRGGSGSYNEQFF. Based on the CDR3 plus reference TRBV15 and TRBJ2-1, the full variable domain is DAMVIQNPRYQVTQFGKPVTLSCSQTLNHNVMYWYQQKSSQAPKLLFHYYDKDFNNEADTPDNFQSRRPNTSFCFLDIRSPGLGDTAMYLCATSRGGSGSYNEQFFGPGTRLTVL.

The rearrangement joins TRBV5-1 to TRBJ2-3, with D perhaps TRBD2 (6 bases). Between the trimmed V and J ends, which lost 0 bases and 3 bases, there was a span of 11 bases. CDR3 length equals 15 residues. Germline values: CDR1 SGHRS, CDR2 YFSETQ. In DNA form, the CDR3 reads TGCGCCAGCAGCTTGGTTGGCGGGGATACAGATACGCAGTATTTT. This gives the protein CASSLVGGDTDTQYF.

The CDR3, as DNA: TGTGCCAGCAGCTTGGGGTCGTGGGCAGACAAAGAGACCCAGTACTTC. Amino acid sequence: CASSLGSWADKETQYF. The chain has TRBV5-4 and TRBJ2-5; no clear D. This CDR3 has 16 residues. V gave up 0 bases and J gave up 3 bases, with 15 bases separating them. Germline V lookup: CDR1 SGHNT, CDR2 YYREEE (reference sequence).

This clone appeared once. CDR3 sequence: CASHERDRVYGYTF. The CDR3 nucleotides are TGTGCCAGTCATGAGAGGGACAGGGTCTATGGCTACACCTTC. The chain is built from TRBV5-6 and TRBJ1-2; 9 bases are a match to TRBD1. The CDR3 consists of 14 residues. The V and J ends lost 8 bases and 4 bases, in that order; junction bases with no gene match: 9. The V gene's germline CDR1 is SGHDT and CDR2 YYEEEE.

The rearrangement links TRBV11-2 to TRBJ2-1, with a tentative D call TRBD1 (6 bases). Trimming pared 4 bases from V and 5 bases from J, leaving 9 bases between. Germline CDR1 reads SGHAT; CDR2 reads FQNNGV. This CDR3 has 13 amino acids. This CDR3 is CASSSRTDNEQFF. The CDR3 DNA reads TGTGCCAGCAGCTCCCGGACAGACAATGAGCAGTTCTTC.

The V call is TRBV19, the J call TRBJ2-3; TRBD1 is a possible D gene (5 bases). V was shortened by 3 bases and J by 5 bases, with 15 bases between the two germline ends. The CDR3 has 15 residues. Germline CDR1 reads LNHDA; CDR2 reads SQIVND (reference sequence). The CDR3 nucleotides read TGTGCCAGTAGTATTGCTCGGCTAGGGGTAGATACGCAGTATTTT. Amino acid sequence: CASSIARLGVDTQYF.